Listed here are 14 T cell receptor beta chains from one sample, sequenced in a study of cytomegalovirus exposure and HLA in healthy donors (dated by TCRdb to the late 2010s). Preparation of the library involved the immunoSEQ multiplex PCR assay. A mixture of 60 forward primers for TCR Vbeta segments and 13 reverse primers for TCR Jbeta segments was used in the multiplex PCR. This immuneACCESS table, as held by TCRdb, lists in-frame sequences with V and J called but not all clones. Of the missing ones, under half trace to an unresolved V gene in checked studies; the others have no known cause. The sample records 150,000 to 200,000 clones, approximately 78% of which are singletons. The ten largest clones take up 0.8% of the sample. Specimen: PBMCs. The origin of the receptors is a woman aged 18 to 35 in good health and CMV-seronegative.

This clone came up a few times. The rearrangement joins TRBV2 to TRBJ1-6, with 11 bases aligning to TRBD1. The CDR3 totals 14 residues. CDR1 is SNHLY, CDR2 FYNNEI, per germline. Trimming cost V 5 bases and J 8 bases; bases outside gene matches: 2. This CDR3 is CASSRDRGDSPLHF. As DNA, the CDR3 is TGTGCCAGCAGTAGGGACAGGGGGGATTCACCCCTCCACTTT.

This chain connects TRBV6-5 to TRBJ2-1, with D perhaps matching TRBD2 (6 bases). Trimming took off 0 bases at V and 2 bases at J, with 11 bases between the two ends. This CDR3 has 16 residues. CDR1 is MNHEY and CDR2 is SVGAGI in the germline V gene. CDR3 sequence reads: CASSYSSGAPYNEQFF. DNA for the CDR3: TGTGCCAGCAGTTACTCTAGCGGTGCCCCCTACAATGAGCAGTTCTTC.

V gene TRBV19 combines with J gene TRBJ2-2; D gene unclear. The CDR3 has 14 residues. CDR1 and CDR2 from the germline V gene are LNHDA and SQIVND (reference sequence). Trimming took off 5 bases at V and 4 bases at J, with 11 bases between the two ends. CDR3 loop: CASSAPPGTGELFF. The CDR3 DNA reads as TGTGCCAGTAGTGCGCCGCCGGGCACCGGGGAGCTGTTTTTT.

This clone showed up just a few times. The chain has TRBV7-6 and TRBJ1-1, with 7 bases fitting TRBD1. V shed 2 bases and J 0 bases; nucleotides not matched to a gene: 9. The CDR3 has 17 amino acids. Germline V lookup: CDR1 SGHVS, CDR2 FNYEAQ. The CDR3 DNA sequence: TGTGCCAGCAGCTTATTAGCCGGGACAGACATGAACACTGAAGCTTTCTTT. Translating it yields CASSLLAGTDMNTEAFF.

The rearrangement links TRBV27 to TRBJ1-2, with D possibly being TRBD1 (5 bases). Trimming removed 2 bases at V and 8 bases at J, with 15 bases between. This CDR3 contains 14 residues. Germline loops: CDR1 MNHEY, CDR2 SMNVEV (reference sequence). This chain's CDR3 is CASSLGGGLGGYTF. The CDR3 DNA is TGTGCCAGCAGTTTAGGTGGGGGGTTGGGCGGCTACACCTTC.

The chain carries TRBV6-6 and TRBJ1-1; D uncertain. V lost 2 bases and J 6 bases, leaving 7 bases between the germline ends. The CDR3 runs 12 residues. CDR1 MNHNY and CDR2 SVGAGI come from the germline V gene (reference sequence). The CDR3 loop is CASSYVPAEAFF. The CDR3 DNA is TGTGCCAGCAGTTACGTACCGGCTGAAGCTTTCTTT.

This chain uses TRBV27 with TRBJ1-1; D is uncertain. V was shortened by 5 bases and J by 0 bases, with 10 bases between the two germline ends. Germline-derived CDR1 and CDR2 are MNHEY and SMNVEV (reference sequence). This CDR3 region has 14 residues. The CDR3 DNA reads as TGTGCCAGCAGTCCTACCAACCTGAACACTGAAGCTTTCTTT. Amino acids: CASSPTNLNTEAFF.

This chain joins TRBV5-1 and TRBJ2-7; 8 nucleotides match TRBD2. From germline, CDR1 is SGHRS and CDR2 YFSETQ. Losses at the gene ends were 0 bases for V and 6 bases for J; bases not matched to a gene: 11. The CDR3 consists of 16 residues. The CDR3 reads CASSLAGGGLRGEQYF. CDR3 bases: TGCGCCAGCAGCTTGGCCGGGGGGGGCCTAAGAGGCGAGCAGTACTTC.

CDR3 nucleotides: TGTGCCAGCTCACTAGTCATAGACACAGATACGCAGTATTTT. It yields the protein CASSLVIDTDTQYF. The chain has TRBV18 and TRBJ2-3; no clear D gene. The V end lost 4 bases, the J end lost 2 bases, and 10 bases lay between the germline ends. The CDR3 is made up of 14 amino acids. Germline CDR1 and CDR2: KGHSH and LQKENI. Complete variable domain (other parts from reference TRBV18 and TRBJ2-3): NAGVMQNPRHLVRRRGQEARLRCSPMKGHSHVYWYRQLPEEGLKFMVYLQKENIIDESGMPKERFSAEFPKEGPSILRIQQVVRGDSAAYFCASSLVIDTDTQYFGPGTRLTVL.

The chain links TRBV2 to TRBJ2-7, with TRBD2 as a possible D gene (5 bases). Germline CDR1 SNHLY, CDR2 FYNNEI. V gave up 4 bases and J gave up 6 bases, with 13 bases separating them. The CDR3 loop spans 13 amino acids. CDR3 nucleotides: TGTGCCAGCAGTGGGACTCCCGGAGGCGAGCAGTACTTC. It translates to CASSGTPGGEQYF.

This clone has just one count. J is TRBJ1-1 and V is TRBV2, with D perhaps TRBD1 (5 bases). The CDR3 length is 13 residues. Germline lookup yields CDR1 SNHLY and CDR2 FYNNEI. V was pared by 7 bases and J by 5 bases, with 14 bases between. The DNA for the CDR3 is TGTGCCAGCACCCTGGGGGGGTGGACTGAAGCTTTCTTT. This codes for CASTLGGWTEAFF. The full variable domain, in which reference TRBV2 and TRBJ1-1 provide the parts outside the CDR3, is EPEVTQTPSHQVTQMGQEVILRCVPISNHLYFYWYRQILGQKVEFLVSFYNNEISEKSEIFDDQFSVERPDGSNFTLKIRSTKLEDSAMYFCASTLGGWTEAFFGQGTRLTVV.

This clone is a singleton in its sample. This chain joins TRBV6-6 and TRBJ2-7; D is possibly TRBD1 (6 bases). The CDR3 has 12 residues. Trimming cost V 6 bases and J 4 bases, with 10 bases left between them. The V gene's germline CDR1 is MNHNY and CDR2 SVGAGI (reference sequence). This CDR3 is CASSRGGYEQYF. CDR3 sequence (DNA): TGTGCCAGCAGCAGGGGCGGGTACGAGCAGTACTTC.

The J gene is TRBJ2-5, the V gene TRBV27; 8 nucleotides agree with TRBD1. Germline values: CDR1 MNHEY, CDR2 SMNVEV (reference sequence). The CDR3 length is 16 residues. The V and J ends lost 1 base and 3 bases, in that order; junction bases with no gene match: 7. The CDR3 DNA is TGTGCCAGCAGTTTATTGTGGGGGACAGGTAAAGAGACCCAGTACTTC. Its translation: CASSLLWGTGKETQYF.

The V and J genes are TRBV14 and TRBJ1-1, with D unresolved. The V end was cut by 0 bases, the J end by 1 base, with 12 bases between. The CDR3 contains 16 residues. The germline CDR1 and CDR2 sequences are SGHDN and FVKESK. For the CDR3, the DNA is TGTGCCAGCAGCCAAGAAGGAGTCAGAGGGAACACTGAAGCTTTCTTT. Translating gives CASSQEGVRGNTEAFF.